Listed below are T cell receptor beta chains from one sample, sequenced in a study of blood T cell repertoires in COVID-19. Profiling relied on immunoSEQ multiplex PCR, and the TCRdb table lists in-frame clones only, not all of them. Found here are 200,000 or so clones, 80% to 90% of them singletons; the top ten hold 8% to 13%. Sequenced material: peripheral blood. These receptors originate from a woman of 80 years or more with acute or convalescent COVID-19. CDR3s include the opening cysteine and the closing phenylalanine or tryptophan. Each record gives: clone size, V gene, D gene, J gene, CDR3 DNA, CDR3 protein. D genes are given only for firm matches. Size tells how often a clone was seen (once, few, many) or the class of an expanded clone, and some rows leave it out.

>.|TRBV6-2/TRBV6-3|.|TRBJ1-5
TGTGCCAGCAGTTACTCGCAGGGAAAACGCAATCAGCCCCAGCATTTT
CASSYSQGKRNQPQHF
>.|TRBV3-1/TRBV3-2|TRBD2|TRBJ2-5
TGTGCCAGCAGCCAAGTTCTAGCGGGGGCCGGGGAGACCCAGTACTTC
CASSQVLAGAGETQYF
>.|TRBV3-1/TRBV3-2|.|TRBJ2-5
TGTGCCAGCAGCCAAGATTCCGGGGGATGGACCCAGTACTTC
CASSQDSGGWTQYF
>.|TRBV5-1|.|TRBJ2-1
TGCGCCAGCAGCTTTGAAGGACAGTACAATGAGCAGTTCTTC
CASSFEGQYNEQFF
>.|TRBV6-6|TRBD1|TRBJ2-1
TGTGCCAGCAGTCGGGGACAGGACTTCAATGAGCAGTTCTTC
CASSRGQDFNEQFF
>.|TRBV30|.|TRBJ1-1
TGTGCCTGGAGCGAAGCAGGGTGGACTGAAGCTTTCTTT
CAWSEAGWTEAFF
>.|TRBV19|.|TRBJ2-1
TGTGCCAGTAGTGAAACAGGGTCCGAGCGAGAGTTCTTC
CASSETGSEREFF
>.|TRBV2|.|TRBJ1-4
TGTGCCAGCAGTTTGGGGGGGCAAGAGGAAAAACTGTTTTTT
CASSLGGQEEKLFF
>once|TRBV3-1/TRBV3-2|TRBD2|TRBJ2-3
TGTGCCAGCAGCCTTAGCGGGGGGCAGTATTTT
CASSLSGGQYF
>.|TRBV3-1/TRBV3-2|.|TRBJ2-7
TGTGCCAGCAGCCAAGATGGGGGCTCTTTCGGCGAGCAGTACTTC
CASSQDGGSFGEQYF
>.|TRBV19|.|TRBJ1-2
TGTGCCAGTAGTTATCCCGGGGGGCGTTTATTAGGCTACACCTTC
CASSYPGGRLLGYTF
>.|TRBV6-1|TRBD1|TRBJ1-4
TGTGCCAGCAGTGACCCTACAGGGGAGGCGAAGGAAAAACTGTTTTTT
CASSDPTGEAKEKLFF
>.|TRBV7-9|TRBD2|TRBJ2-5
TGTGCCAGCAGCTTCCTTAGCGGGGACCTGTTACGTCAAGAGACCCAGTACTTC
CASSFLSGDLLRQETQYF
>once|TRBV5-6|.|TRBJ2-7
TGTGCCAGCAGCTTGGATCGGACATCCTACGAGCAGTACTTC
CASSLDRTSYEQYF
>.|TRBV5-1|TRBD1|TRBJ1-2
TGCGCCAGCAGCTTAGGACAGGTATATGGCTACACCTTC
CASSLGQVYGYTF
>.|TRBV6-5|.|TRBJ1-3
TGTGCCAGCAGTTACGCGGGGGGGGAAAACACCATATATTTT
CASSYAGGENTIYF
>.|TRBV29-1|.|TRBJ2-7
TGCAGCGTTGAGGCAGAATCCTACGAGCAGTACTTC
CSVEAESYEQYF
>.|TRBV19|.|TRBJ1-3
TGTGCCAGTAGTATCCGGGGTGGTATCTCTGGAAACACCATATATTTT
CASSIRGGISGNTIYF